Each of the 11 T cell receptor beta chains below was sequenced from the same sample in a study of blood T cell repertoires in COVID-19. Assay used: immunoSEQ multiplex PCR; TCRdb lists only in-frame clones, some missing. The table lists over 150,000 clones, about 80% of them singletons. The source material was peripheral blood. These receptors were taken from a woman in her fifties or sixties with acute or convalescent COVID-19.

This rearrangement joins TRBV18 to TRBJ1-2, with a possible D match to TRBD1 (5 bases). The CDR3 sequence is 15 residues long. Germline V gene data show CDR1 as KGHSH and CDR2 as LQKENI. V was shortened by 4 bases and J by 0 bases, with 12 bases between the two germline ends. The CDR3 DNA follows: TGTGCCAGCTCACGGGAGGGGACTGCTAACTATGGCTACACCTTC. This codes for CASSREGTANYGYTF.

The chain combines TRBV9 with TRBJ2-3; 8 bases agree with TRBD1. V shed 0 bases, J shed 3 bases, and the junction held 9 bases outside the gene matches. The CDR3 totals 17 residues. Germline CDR1 and CDR2: SGDLS and YYNGEE. The CDR3 loop reads CASSVGAGTGQTDTQYF. In DNA form, the CDR3 reads TGTGCCAGCAGCGTAGGTGCAGGGACAGGCCAGACAGATACGCAGTATTTT.

The chain combines TRBV30 with TRBJ2-3; tentatively, D is TRBD1 (6 bases). V lost 2 bases and J 6 bases, leaving 18 bases between the germline ends. From germline, CDR1 is GTSNPN and CDR2 SVGIG (reference sequence). The CDR3 has 15 amino acids. The CDR3 sequence is CAWSLRGRRADTQYF. The CDR3 bases are TGTGCCTGGAGTTTAAGGGGGAGAAGAGCGGATACGCAGTATTTT.

The chain uses TRBV7-9 and TRBJ2-1; 9 positions match TRBD1. This CDR3 has 14 amino acids. After removal of 5 bases from V and 9 bases from J, the junction contained 8 bases not matched to a gene. Germline loops: CDR1 SEHNR, CDR2 FQNEAQ (reference sequence). This CDR3 reads CASSPTGQGGEQFF. CDR3 bases: TGTGCCAGCAGCCCGACGGGACAGGGCGGTGAGCAGTTCTTC.

The chain carries TRBV18 and TRBJ1-3; D is unclear. The CDR3 consists of 15 residues. V lost 1 base and J 7 bases, leaving 14 bases between the germline ends. Germline V gene sequence: CDR1 KGHSH, CDR2 LQKENI. The DNA of the CDR3 is TGTGCCAGCTCACCACTAGAGGGCCCCGGGAACACCATATATTTT. It translates to CASSPLEGPGNTIYF.

The chain carries TRBV30 and TRBJ1-3; 7 nucleotides align to TRBD1. Trimming took 5 bases from V and 7 from J; bases not matched to a gene: 11. From germline, CDR1 is GTSNPN and CDR2 SVGIG (reference sequence). This CDR3 comprises 14 residues. The CDR3 nucleotides are TGTGCCTGGGTAGACAGGGTTGGTGGGAACACCATATATTTT. As protein: CAWVDRVGGNTIYF.

This rearrangement joins TRBV9 to TRBJ1-5; 10 nucleotides match TRBD1. Germline V gene data show CDR1 as SGDLS and CDR2 as YYNGEE. V gave up 0 bases and J gave up 7 bases; unmatched junction bases: 13. This CDR3 contains 18 residues. The CDR3 nucleotides are TGTGCCAGCAGCGTAGCCTTGACAGGGGGCCGAATATTACAGCCCCAGCATTTT. Protein: CASSVALTGGRILQPQHF. Based on the CDR3 plus reference TRBV9 and TRBJ1-5, the full variable domain is DSGVTQTPKHLITATGQRVTLRCSPRSGDLSVYWYQQSLDQGLQFLIQYYNGEERAKGNILERFSAQQFPDLHSELNLSSLELGDSALYFCASSVALTGGRILQPQHFGDGTRLSIL.

This chain links TRBV29-1 with TRBJ2-3; 8 bases are shared with TRBD2. The CDR3 covers 13 residues. Trimming took 8 bases from V and 4 from J; bases not matched to a gene: 8. The V gene's germline CDR1 is SQVTM and CDR2 ANQGSEA. CDR3 in DNA: TGCAGCTCAAGAGGACTAGCATCAGATACGCAGTATTTT. Amino acid sequence: CSSRGLASDTQYF.

The chain carries TRBV4-2 and TRBJ2-2; D is unclear. Germline CDR1 and CDR2: LGHNA and YNFKEQ. The CDR3 extends over 13 amino acids. V was shortened by 4 bases and J by 1 base, with 4 bases between the two germline ends. CDR3 nucleotide sequence: TGTGCCAGCAGCCCCCAGAACACCGGGGAGCTGTTTTTT. It is translated as CASSPQNTGELFF.

V is TRBV18 and J is TRBJ2-7, with 9 positions matching TRBD2. Looked up from germline, CDR1 is KGHSH and CDR2 is LQKENI. With V trimmed by 5 bases and J by 0 bases, 11 bases remained unmatched. This CDR3 has 17 residues. The CDR3 nucleotides read TGTGCCAGCTCAGGGAGCGGGGGGCTTCAAAGCTCCTACGAGCAGTACGTC. Protein sequence: CASSGSGGLQSSYEQYV.

The rearrangement links TRBV7-8 to TRBJ2-7, with TRBD1 matching over 8 bases. CDR1 is SGHVS and CDR2 is FQNEAQ in the germline V gene. Losses at the gene ends were 0 bases for V and 7 bases for J; bases not matched to a gene: 11. The CDR3 totals 16 residues. CDR3 residues: CASSLAGAGGTGEQYF. The CDR3 DNA sequence: TGTGCCAGCAGCTTAGCAGGCGCAGGGGGCACGGGGGAGCAGTACTTC.